This T cell receptor beta chain was identified in a study of T cell repertoires in cytomegalovirus infection. Study summary: Evidence of both CMV infection and a matching HLA type came from public TCR beta signatures. Findings of the study overall: Clonotype analysis showed dominance of the ex vivo response by HLA-C-restricted CMV-specific TCR beta clonotypes.

Germline CDR1 LNHDA, CDR2 SQIVND (reference sequence). Trimming removed 3 bases from V and 9 bases from J; junction bases left unmatched: 6. The CDR3 runs 14 residues. TCRdb re-called the reads through MiXCR, storing one row per CDR3 protein. Of about 490,000 distinct CDR3 sequences in the sample, 26% were seen once. A note on this clonotype: Antigen specificity is unknown.

The specimen sequenced was PBMCs. V and J are TRBV19 and TRBJ2-1, with 9 bases matching TRBD1. The sequence derives from a human donor in good health (CMV status not recorded). Some clones in this sample may be carry-over from other donors' samples. The CDR3 sequence: CASSIQRQGGEQFF. The CDR3 DNA reads TGTGCCAGTAGTATCCAAAGACAGGGGGGTGAGCAGTTCTTC.